This TCR beta chain was recorded in a study of PD-L1 blockade in urothelial cancer. Study background: The analyses of blood took place 3 weeks (second dose) and 6 weeks after treatment start.

The data were produced by immunoSEQ multiplex PCR, yet TCRdb's version contains in-frame clones alone and is incomplete. The sample lists about 85,000 clones, about 83% occurring once. Time point described: pretreatment peripheral blood. The receptor's source is a man aged 55 to 70 with urothelial cancer. Sequences were derived from PBMCs, sampled around atezolizumab (anti-PD-L1) treatment.

CDR3 DNA: TGTGCCAGCAGTTACTCGGACTCAAAGACCTACTTC. Amino acids: CASSYSDSKTYF. V gene TRBV6-6 combines with J gene TRBJ2-7, with D possibly TRBD2 on 5 matching bases. Per the germline V gene, CDR1 is MNHNY and CDR2 is SVGAGI (reference sequence). Trimming left V 0 bases short and J 13 bases short, with 13 bases between. This CDR3 region has 12 residues.